The 20 T cell receptor beta chains listed next were all sequenced from one sample in a study of spatial heterogeneity in lung cancer. Study-wide results and limits: Within tumors, counts of expanded alpha and beta TCRs tracked tumor mutation counts.

Their recognized antigens are unknown. TCRdb reprocessed the 5' RACE reads with MiXCR, giving one entry per CDR3 protein. Found here are about 1,900 distinct CDR3 sequences, 6.5% to 9% of them singletons; the top ten hold 13%. Sample time point: sample taken at primary tumor resection. Material: lung tumor tissue, obtained at surgery. Source of these receptors: a male donor with early-stage non-small cell lung cancer.

By share, this clonotype counts as medium-sized (0.01 to 0.1%). The V call is TRBV4-3, the J call TRBJ2-1, with D perhaps matching TRBD2 (5 bases). The CDR3 extends over 15 amino acids. Between the trimmed V and J ends, which lost 4 bases and 7 bases, there was a span of 17 bases. Germline CDR1 reads LGHNA; CDR2 reads YSLEER. The CDR3 region has the DNA TGCGCCAGCAGCCCCGGGGTCCTTGTCCCGAATGAGCAGTTCTTC. It specifies CASSPGVLVPNEQFF.

This clonotype is labeled medium-sized. This chain joins TRBV20-1 and TRBJ1-4, with 12 bases fitting TRBD1. V gave up 5 bases and J gave up 7 bases; unmatched junction bases: 5. The CDR3 loop spans 14 amino acids. The germline V gene encodes CDR1 DFQATT and CDR2 SNEGSKA (reference sequence). This CDR3 is CSARGTGGFEKLFF. CDR3 nucleotide sequence: TGCAGTGCTCGAGGGACAGGGGGCTTTGAAAAACTGTTTTTT.

This clonotype appeared a few times. The CDR3 DNA reads TGCAGCGTTAAAGGGGGGGCGGGTAATCTCTACAATGAGCAGTTCTTC. Protein product: CSVKGGAGNLYNEQFF. The V call is TRBV29-1, the J call TRBJ2-1, with TRBD2 as a possible D gene (7 bases). The V end was cut by 5 bases, the J end by 3 bases, with 20 bases between. This CDR3 has 16 amino acids. The V gene's germline CDR1 is SQVTM and CDR2 ANQGSEA.

This clonotype was counted between two and nine times. The rearrangement uses TRBV30 and TRBJ1-6; 9 bases align to TRBD1. Trimming took 2 bases from V and 7 from J; bases not matched to a gene: 3. Germline lookup yields CDR1 GTSNPN and CDR2 SVGIG (reference sequence). The CDR3 length is 14 residues. The CDR3 here is CAWSTGTGNSPLHF. The CDR3 DNA is TGTGCCTGGAGTACGGGGACAGGGAATTCACCCCTCCACTTT.

This clonotype is categorized as medium-sized. The V call is TRBV19, the J call TRBJ1-3; possible D gene TRBD1, 5 bases. V shed 6 bases and J shed 2 bases, with 20 bases lying between them. CDR3 length: 17 amino acids. CDR1 and CDR2 (germline): LNHDA, SQIVND (reference sequence). For the CDR3, the DNA is TGTGCCAGTAGAGCGGGGACGTCCGGAGGCGCTGGAAACACCATATATTTT. Encoded protein: CASRAGTSGGAGNTIYF.

By share, this clonotype ranks as medium-sized. The chain links TRBV4-1 to TRBJ1-4; 9 bases fit TRBD1. Germline V CDR1 and CDR2: MGHRA, YSYEKL. V shed 0 bases, J shed 0 bases, and the junction held 14 bases outside the gene matches. The CDR3 extends over 21 amino acids. The CDR3 nucleotides are TGCGCCAGCAGCCAAGAATCGGGACAGGGACGATTCAGAACAACTAATGAAAAACTGTTTTTT. It encodes CASSQESGQGRFRTTNEKLFF.

This clonotype occurred a few times. The chain employs TRBV7-2 and TRBJ1-6, with TRBD1 matching over 9 bases. V lost 4 bases to trimming and J lost 6 bases; unmatched junction nucleotides: 4. This CDR3 spans 15 amino acids. Germline V gene data show CDR1 as SGHTA and CDR2 as FQGNSA. The CDR3 loop reads CASSSPGQGNSPLHF. DNA for the CDR3: TGTGCCAGCAGCTCGCCGGGACAGGGTAATTCACCCCTCCACTTT.

By share, this clonotype counts as medium-sized (0.01 to 0.1%). V gene TRBV7-8 combines with J gene TRBJ1-4; possible D gene TRBD1, 5 bases. Trimming took 6 bases from V and 1 from J, leaving 12 bases between them. Germline V gives CDR1 SGHVS, CDR2 FQNEAQ. The CDR3 is 15 amino acids. The DNA for the CDR3 is TGTGCCAGCAGAGCATTGGGGGGAACTAATGAAAAACTGTTTTTT. Translation: CASRALGGTNEKLFF. The full variable domain, in which reference TRBV7-8 and TRBJ1-4 provide the parts outside the CDR3, is GAGVSQSPRYKVAKRGQDVALRCDPISGHVSLFWYQQALGQGPEFLTYFQNEAQLDKSGLPSDRFFAERPEGSVSTLKIQRTQQEDSAVYLCASRALGGTNEKLFFGSGTQLSVL.

This clonotype is medium-sized (0.01 to 0.1%) within its sample. The J gene is TRBJ2-6, the V gene TRBV24-1; D remains ambiguous. Trimming stripped 3 bases from V and 1 base from J, with 6 bases between. This CDR3 comprises 15 residues. The germline V gene encodes CDR1 KGHDR and CDR2 SFDVKD. In DNA form, the CDR3 reads TGTGCCACCAGTGATAGGCAATCTGGGGCCAACGTCCTGACTTTC. Encoded protein: CATSDRQSGANVLTF.

By share, this clonotype counts as medium-sized (0.01 to 0.1%). The V and J genes are TRBV19 and TRBJ2-2; D possibly corresponds to TRBD1 (6 bases). CDR3 length: 16 amino acids. In germline, CDR1 is LNHDA, CDR2 SQIVND (reference sequence). V gave up 5 bases and J gave up 0 bases, with 13 bases separating them. The CDR3 reads CASSERQESNTGELFF. In DNA form, the CDR3 reads TGTGCCAGTAGTGAAAGACAGGAGTCGAACACCGGGGAGCTGTTTTTT.

By frequency in the sample, this clonotype is medium-sized. This chain connects TRBV20-1 to TRBJ2-5, with 9 bases fitting TRBD2. The length of the CDR3 is 16 residues. The V and J ends lost 1 base and 5 bases, in that order; junction bases with no gene match: 11. Germline V gene sequence: CDR1 DFQATT, CDR2 SNEGSKA (reference sequence). This CDR3 is CSARVAGGGARETQYF. The CDR3 DNA follows: TGCAGTGCTAGAGTAGCAGGCGGGGGGGCCAGGGAGACCCAGTACTTC.

Within the sample, this clonotype is medium-sized. The gene calls are TRBV6-2 or TRBV6-3 and TRBJ2-1; 12 nucleotides align to TRBD2. Germline-derived CDR1 and CDR2 are MNHEY and SVGEGT. The CDR3 consists of 20 residues. V lost 4 bases, J lost 0 bases, and 13 bases stayed unmatched. The CDR3 DNA reads as TGTGCCAGCAGTTTGACTAGCGGGGGAGAACGAATCACCTCCTACAATGAGCAGTTCTTC. Protein sequence: CASSLTSGGERITSYNEQFF.

This clonotype ranks as medium-sized (0.01 to 0.1%). V gene TRBV12-3 or TRBV12-4 combines with J gene TRBJ2-1; 11 bases agree with TRBD2. The CDR3 is 16 residues long. J lost 6 bases, V lost 1 base, and 5 bases had no gene match. The DNA of the CDR3 is TGTGCCAGCAGTTTAGGGGAACTAGCGGGGGCCAATGAGCAGTTCTTC. This gives the protein CASSLGELAGANEQFF.

The chain combines TRBV6-4 with TRBJ1-2; no clear D gene. The CDR3 is 12 amino acids. Deletions cut 5 bases from V and 3 bases from J, with 7 bases between. Germline CDR1 is MRHNA and CDR2 is SNTAGT. CDR3 sequence reads: CASSRHDYGYTF. The CDR3 DNA reads TGTGCCAGCAGTCGACATGACTATGGCTACACCTTC.

In its sample, this clonotype is medium-sized. This chain uses TRBV27 with TRBJ2-1; 10 bases line up with TRBD2. The germline V gene encodes CDR1 MNHEY and CDR2 SMNVEV (reference sequence). J lost 10 bases, V lost 0 bases, and 12 bases had no gene match. The CDR3 loop spans 17 amino acids. CDR3 region: CASSLSDSAGGRGEQFF. The CDR3 DNA sequence: TGTGCCAGCAGTTTATCTGATTCAGCGGGGGGGCGTGGGGAGCAGTTCTTC.

In this sample, this clonotype is medium-sized. The V gene is TRBV5-6, the J gene TRBJ2-7, with 7 positions matching TRBD1. Germline CDR1 reads SGHDT; CDR2 reads YYEEEE. CDR3 length: 13 amino acids. V lost 6 bases and J lost 2; bases outside the gene matches: 5. The CDR3 sequence is CASIRTGTYEQYF. CDR3 sequence (DNA): TGTGCCAGCATAAGGACAGGAACCTACGAGCAGTACTTC. Full variable domain (rest looked up from reference TRBV5-6 and TRBJ2-7): DAGVTQSPTHLIKTRGQQVTLRCSPKSGHDTVSWYQQALGQGPQFIFQYYEEEERQRGNFPDRFSGHQFPNYSSELNVNALLLGDSALYLCASIRTGTYEQYFGPGTRLTVT.

In its sample, this clonotype is medium-sized. The CDR3 DNA follows: TGCAGTGCGCAACCCACAGGGTTTAACACTGAAGCTTTCTTT. Its translation is CSAQPTGFNTEAFF. This chain uses TRBV20-1 with TRBJ1-1; perhaps TRBD1 as D (6 bases). The CDR3 loop spans 14 amino acids. V was shortened by 6 bases and J by 2 bases, with 16 bases between the two germline ends. Looked up from germline, CDR1 is DFQATT and CDR2 is SNEGSKA (reference sequence).

This clonotype is termed medium-sized. The V gene is TRBV7-2, the J gene TRBJ2-5; either TRBD1 or TRBD2 may fit D (5 bases each). V was cut by 4 bases and J by 2 bases, with 17 bases left in between. The CDR3 runs to 16 residues. CDR1 SGHTA and CDR2 FQGNSA come from the germline V gene. The CDR3: CASSSNPGRAQETQYF. The DNA of the CDR3 is TGTGCCAGCAGCTCGAACCCGGGACGCGCTCAAGAGACCCAGTACTTC.

By share, this clonotype counts as medium-sized. The rearrangement joins TRBV11-2 to TRBJ2-7, with 12 bases fitting TRBD1. J lost 6 bases, V lost 11 bases, and 5 bases had no gene match. The length of the CDR3 is 12 residues. The germline CDR1 and CDR2 sequences are SGHAT and FQNNGV. The DNA for the CDR3 is TGTGCCTCGGGACAGGGGGCTGGCGAGCAGTACTTC. Encoded protein: CASGQGAGEQYF.

Relative to its sample, this clonotype is medium-sized. This chain links TRBV6-2 or TRBV6-3 with TRBJ1-5; D uncertain. V was pared by 7 bases and J by 4 bases, with 14 bases between. This CDR3 spans 14 amino acids. Germline CDR1 and CDR2: MNHEY and SVGEGT. CDR3 nucleotide sequence: TGTGCCAGCAAATATGCGTGGGAGAATCAGCCCCAGCATTTT. Protein: CASKYAWENQPQHF.